This TCR beta chain was captured by sequencing in a study of T-cell reconstitution after alpha-beta-depleted transplantation in children. The CDR3 length is 14 residues. CDR1 and CDR2 (germline): SQVTM, ANQGSEA. Trimming took 6 bases from V and 7 from J; bases not matched to a gene: 8. Library preparation (for TCRbeta) was performed with unique molecular identifiers. MiXCR, run by TCRdb on the PCR reads, gives a single entry per CDR3 protein. The data contain approximately 110,000 distinct CDR3 sequences, 20% to 25% of them singletons. The chain carries TRBV29-1 and TRBJ2-2; 10 bases line up with TRBD1. The sequenced sample was PBMCs, mostly from graft donor cells, obtained 180 days after TCRalphabeta/CD19-depleted stem cell transplant. The source of this sequence is a male patient aged 2 to 10 who had a stem cell transplant for chronic granulomatous disease, so the T cells may come from the graft donor. CDR3 nucleotide sequence: TGCAGCGTCATCCGGGACAGGGGTATCGGGGAGCTGTTTTTT. It yields the protein CSVIRDRGIGELFF.